Reported below is one T cell receptor (beta chain). Its specificity is not known. Trimming removed 1 base at V and 4 bases at J, with 20 bases between. Germline-derived CDR1 and CDR2 are SEHNR and FQNEAQ (reference sequence). The CDR3 spans 17 residues. This sample was included in a study of radiation and T cells in renal cell carcinoma. Study as a whole: Nephrectomy followed 15 Gy stereotactic body radiation by 4 weeks. Study-wide points: From baseline, blood top tumor clonotypes peaked at 2 weeks post-radiation.

Time point indicated: blood 2 weeks post-SBRT. The treatment here: 15 Gy SBRT to primary tumor, nephrectomy 4 weeks later. Clear cell pathology was present in this patient's renal cell carcinoma. Some clones are missing from TCRdb's copy, which holds only in-frame ones; the method was immunoSEQ multiplex PCR. The table lists 150,000 to 180,000 clones, roughly 86% of them singletons. The genes are TRBV7-9 and TRBJ2-7; D is undetermined. This clonotype was sampled from a woman between 50 and 59 years old with renal cell carcinoma. Specimen: blood, collected from a patient whose treatment included radiotherapy and nephrectomy. The CDR3 DNA follows: TGTGCCAGCAGCTTAGTATGGGAAACCGCGTTGGGGTACGAGCAGTACTTC. Its translation: CASSLVWETALGYEQYF.